The 27 T cell receptor beta chains below come from one sample, sequenced in a study of CD8 T cells in Susac syndrome. The RNA input was about 0.45 to 1 ug, and it was reverse transcribed with random hexamers. TCRdb itself ran the immunoSEQ multiplex PCR reads through MiXCR, one entry per CDR3 protein. Among over 150,000 distinct CDR3 sequences listed, 90% to 96% were seen once. The specimen sequenced was CD4+ T cells from PBMCs. The receptors shown here come from a human donor with Susac syndrome.

V gene TRBV7-9 combines with J gene TRBJ2-6; D is perhaps TRBD1 or TRBD2 (5 bases each). CDR3 size: 15 residues. Per the germline V gene, CDR1 is SEHNR and CDR2 is FQNEAQ (reference sequence). The ends were cut back, 0 bases at V and 4 bases at J, with 7 bases in the middle. The CDR3 DNA reads TGTGCCAGCAGCTTAGCCGGGGCAGGGGCCAACGTCCTGACTTTC. It translates to CASSLAGAGANVLTF.

V and J are TRBV25-1 and TRBJ2-7, with 10 positions matching TRBD1. CDR1 and CDR2 from the germline V gene are MGHDK and SYGVNS. The length of the CDR3 is 14 residues. CDR3 nucleotide sequence: TGTGCCAGCAGTGAACCTGGACAGGGGGTGGGATCTCACGTC. Protein: CASSEPGQGVGSHV.

This rearrangement joins TRBV30 to TRBJ1-2; tentatively, D is TRBD1 (5 bases). The CDR3 contains 14 residues. V was clipped by 0 bases and J by 8 bases, with 16 bases between them. From germline, CDR1 is GTSNPN and CDR2 SVGIG (reference sequence). The CDR3: CAWSVSGPGWGYTF. Here the CDR3 DNA reads TGTGCCTGGAGTGTATCAGGGCCCGGGTGGGGCTACACCTTC.

This chain uses TRBV29-1 with TRBJ2-7; D could derive from TRBD1 or TRBD2 (6 bases each). CDR3 length equals 13 residues. With 4 bases removed from V and 0 bases from J, the gap between germline ends came to 10 bases. Per the germline V gene, CDR1 is SQVTM and CDR2 is ANQGSEA. CDR3 sequence reads: CSVGGGHSYEQYF. In DNA form, the CDR3 reads TGCAGCGTTGGAGGGGGGCACTCCTACGAGCAGTACTTC.

This chain connects TRBV11-1 to TRBJ2-4, with 8 bases that match TRBD1. The CDR3 has 13 residues. J was trimmed by 11 bases and V by 5 bases; bases with no gene match: 8. The V gene's germline CDR1 is SGHAT and CDR2 FQDESV (reference sequence). CDR3: CASSPGQGRFQYF. The CDR3 DNA reads as TGTGCCAGCAGCCCTGGACAGGGAAGGTTTCAGTACTTC.

This clonotype turned up a few times. The chain joins TRBV7-2 to TRBJ2-6, with D unresolved. V was pared by 5 bases and J by 8 bases, with 16 bases between. This CDR3 spans 15 amino acids. CDR1 is SGHTA, CDR2 FQGNSA, per germline. The CDR3 DNA reads TGTGCCAGCAGCAATCGTAGGGAAGTGACCAACGTCCTGACTTTC. Its protein is CASSNRREVTNVLTF.

The genes are TRBV4-3 and TRBJ1-1; no clear D gene. The V gene lost 1 base and the J gene lost 0 bases, with 6 bases spanning the gap. CDR3 length: 14 residues. CDR1 is LGHNA and CDR2 is YSLEER in the germline V gene. CDR3 sequence reads: CASSQGALNTEAFF. CDR3 sequence (DNA): TGCGCCAGCAGCCAAGGGGCATTGAACACTGAAGCTTTCTTT.

J is TRBJ1-2 and V is TRBV6-5; 7 nucleotides agree with TRBD1. The CDR3 loop spans 14 amino acids. Germline V lookup: CDR1 MNHEY, CDR2 SVGAGI. V trimming: 5 bases; J trimming: 4 bases; junction bases outside the gene matches: 7. The chain's CDR3 is CASSSDRVGYGYTF. The CDR3 nucleotides are TGTGCCAGCAGTAGCGACAGGGTTGGCTATGGCTACACCTTC.

J is TRBJ2-1 and V is TRBV28; D is unresolved. This CDR3 has 11 residues. Germline V lookup: CDR1 MDHEN, CDR2 SYDVKM. V lost 3 bases and J 6 bases, leaving 3 bases between the germline ends. The CDR3 protein is CASSFPNEQFF. The CDR3 DNA sequence: TGTGCCAGCAGTTTCCCCAATGAGCAGTTCTTC.

The chain has TRBV27 and TRBJ2-7; D is unclear. Germline V CDR1 and CDR2: MNHEY, SMNVEV (reference sequence). The CDR3 runs to 16 residues. Trimming took 5 bases from V and 0 from J, leaving 17 bases between them. Written as DNA, the CDR3 is TGTGCCAGCAGTCCCAGGACGGGCCCACCCTCCTACGAGCAGTACGTC. It yields the protein CASSPRTGPPSYEQYV.

The genes are TRBV6-2 or TRBV6-3 and TRBJ2-5, with unresolved D. This CDR3 is built from 15 residues. Germline assignment: CDR1 MNHEY and CDR2 SVGEGT. V was shortened by 7 bases and J by 2 bases, with 17 bases between the two germline ends. In nucleotides, the CDR3 is TGTGCCAGCACCCCCCCCGGCAGGTCTCAAGAGACCCAGTACTTC. Translating it yields CASTPPGRSQETQYF.

The CDR3 loop reads CASSLVGGSDEQFF. CDR3 bases: TGTGCCAGCAGCTTAGTTGGGGGGAGCGATGAGCAGTTCTTC. The V call is TRBV7-2, the J call TRBJ2-1; TRBD2 is a possible D gene (6 bases). CDR3 size: 14 residues. CDR1 and CDR2 (germline): SGHTA, FQGNSA. V lost 1 base and J 8 bases, leaving 12 bases between the germline ends.

The chain employs TRBV20-1 and TRBJ1-1; D is perhaps TRBD1 (5 bases). Trimming took off 3 bases at V and 6 bases at J, with 17 bases between the two ends. The CDR3 has 14 residues. CDR1 and CDR2 (germline): DFQATT, SNEGSKA (reference sequence). CDR3 sequence reads: CSARYEGRWSEAFF. Here the CDR3 DNA reads TGCAGTGCTAGGTACGAGGGGCGCTGGTCTGAAGCTTTCTTT.

This chain links TRBV28 with TRBJ2-5; D remains ambiguous. The CDR3 extends over 13 amino acids. Trimming took 6 bases from V and 2 from J, leaving 10 bases between them. From germline, CDR1 is MDHEN and CDR2 SYDVKM. CDR3 sequence reads: CASSSVLQETQYF. The CDR3 DNA reads as TGTGCCAGCAGCTCGGTTCTTCAAGAGACCCAGTACTTC.

The chain uses TRBV3-1 and TRBJ2-7; 9 bases agree with TRBD2. The CDR3 consists of 15 residues. Per the germline V gene, CDR1 is LGHDT and CDR2 is YNNKEL (reference sequence). Trimming at V came to 3 bases and at J to 3 bases, leaving 6 bases not matched to a gene. CDR3 protein: CASSQELAGGYEQYF. The CDR3 DNA reads as TGTGCCAGCAGCCAGGAACTAGCGGGCGGCTACGAGCAGTACTTC.

The chain uses TRBV29-1 and TRBJ1-2, with 10 bases that match TRBD1. CDR1 is SQVTM and CDR2 is ANQGSEA in the germline V gene. Trimming took 4 bases from V and 8 from J; bases not matched to a gene: 7. The CDR3 spans 13 residues. CDR3 nucleotide sequence: TGCAGCGTTGCTCCGGGACAGGGGTCCGGCTACACCTTC. This codes for CSVAPGQGSGYTF.

DNA of the CDR3: TGCAGTGCTAAAGTACAAGGCAAAAACATTCAGTACTTC. Its protein is CSAKVQGKNIQYF. The chain links TRBV20-1 to TRBJ2-4; no definite D call. V dropped 4 bases and J dropped 3 bases, with 10 bases sitting between them. Germline loops: CDR1 DFQATT, CDR2 SNEGSKA (reference sequence). The CDR3 extends over 13 amino acids.

This chain links TRBV5-1 with TRBJ1-2; D ambiguous. The CDR3 covers 13 residues. The germline V and J ends were trimmed by 4 bases and 8 bases, with 15 bases remaining between them. Germline values: CDR1 SGHRS, CDR2 YFSETQ. For the CDR3, the DNA is TGCGCCAGCAGCGTGGGCGCCACGCGCGGCTACACCTTC. Its protein product is CASSVGATRGYTF.

The rearrangement links TRBV25-1 to TRBJ1-3; possible D gene TRBD1, 6 bases. CDR1 is MGHDK, CDR2 SYGVNS, per germline. The CDR3 loop spans 14 amino acids. Trimming removed 3 bases at V and 5 bases at J, with 11 bases between. CDR3 in amino acids: CASSEQGIRNTIYF. CDR3 DNA: TGTGCCAGCAGTGAGCAGGGGATAAGAAACACCATATATTTT.

The chain uses TRBV5-1 and TRBJ2-7, with D possibly being TRBD2 (6 bases). Germline CDR1 reads SGHRS; CDR2 reads YFSETQ. Trimming left V 4 bases short and J 1 base short, with 9 bases between. The CDR3 consists of 13 residues. CDR3 in amino acids: CASSPRGSYEQYF. The CDR3 DNA reads as TGCGCCAGCAGCCCCCGGGGGTCCTACGAGCAGTACTTC.

The rearrangement uses TRBV29-1 and TRBJ1-1; TRBD1 aligns across 8 bases. Germline V gene lookup returns CDR1 SQVTM and CDR2 ANQGSEA. Unmatched junction bases numbered 9, after V lost 2 bases and J lost 10 bases. CDR3 length: 13 residues. The CDR3 DNA reads TGCAGCGTTGAATCGGACAGGGCGAGGGTAGCTTTCTTT. Protein product: CSVESDRARVAFF.

This clonotype was seen only once. This chain connects TRBV5-1 to TRBJ2-7; 8 bases agree with TRBD1. The CDR3 runs 15 residues. The V gene's germline CDR1 is SGHRS and CDR2 YFSETQ. V trimming: 1 base; J trimming: 3 bases; junction bases outside the gene matches: 6. The CDR3 DNA reads TGCGCCAGCAGCTTGAGAGGGACAGGCGGCTACGAGCAGTACTTC. Translation gives CASSLRGTGGYEQYF.

This clonotype was seen just once. This rearrangement joins TRBV2 to TRBJ2-2; D gene unclear. Germline V gene sequence: CDR1 SNHLY, CDR2 FYNNEI. This CDR3 is 14 amino acids long. Trimming removed 2 bases at V and 3 bases at J, with 7 bases between. CDR3 in amino acids: CASSERTYTGELFF. Here the CDR3 DNA reads TGTGCCAGCAGTGAAAGGACGTACACCGGGGAGCTGTTTTTT. Together with reference TRBV2 and TRBJ2-2, the CDR3 gives the full variable domain: EPEVTQTPSHQVTQMGQEVILRCVPISNHLYFYWYRQILGQKVEFLVSFYNNEISEKSEIFDDQFSVERPDGSNFTLKIRSTKLEDSAMYFCASSERTYTGELFFGEGSRLTVL.

The chain has TRBV2 and TRBJ1-2; TRBD1 matches at 8 bases. With V trimmed by 2 bases and J by 6 bases, 5 bases remained unmatched. Germline CDR1 reads SNHLY; CDR2 reads FYNNEI. CDR3 size: 14 residues. The DNA for the CDR3 is TGTGCCAGCAGTGAACGCGGACAGGGCCATGGCTACACCTTC. It yields the protein CASSERGQGHGYTF.

This chain joins TRBV20-1 and TRBJ2-3; tentatively, D is TRBD2 (6 bases). Deletions cut 1 base from V and 0 bases from J, with 20 bases between. The CDR3 spans 18 residues. CDR1 and CDR2 from the germline V gene are DFQATT and SNEGSKA (reference sequence). The CDR3, as DNA: TGCAGTGCTAGAGGGGGAGGAACCATCTTTTCTAGCACAGATACGCAGTATTTT. This encodes CSARGGGTIFSSTDTQYF.

The gene calls are TRBV12-3 or TRBV12-4 and TRBJ1-5; perhaps TRBD1 as D (6 bases). Trimming pared 6 bases from V and 0 bases from J, leaving 9 bases between. The CDR3 is made up of 14 amino acids. For the CDR3, the DNA is TGTGCCAGCAGCCGGACAGCTAGCAATCAGCCCCAGCATTTT. Its protein product is CASSRTASNQPQHF.

This chain links TRBV30 with TRBJ2-1, with D unresolved. This CDR3 has 11 residues. Deletions cut 1 base from V and 2 bases from J, with 0 bases between. Germline-derived CDR1 and CDR2 are GTSNPN and SVGIG (reference sequence). The CDR3 DNA is TGTGCCTGGAGTGCCTACAATGAGCAGTTCTTC. Translating it yields CAWSAYNEQFF.